This paragraph reports one T cell receptor beta chain. The antigen is not known. The data are from a study of T cell responses to AZD1222 COVID-19 vaccine. Study observations and caveats: Clonal diversity was possibly underestimated, and white British individuals and females predominated among donors.

This table comes from immunoSEQ multiplex PCR, and its TCRdb copy is limited to in-frame clones, with some not included. The sample carries over 150,000 clones, more than 75% recorded once. V dropped 2 bases and J dropped 9 bases, with 20 bases sitting between them. CDR3 length equals 16 residues. Per the germline V gene, CDR1 is SGHAT and CDR2 is FQNNGV. J is TRBJ2-1 and V is TRBV11-2, with a tentative D call TRBD2 (7 bases). This receptor was identified in an adult who received the AZD1222 COVID-19 vaccine. The sequencing here drew on peripheral blood, taken 28 days after the second AZD1222 dose. CDR3 amino acids: CASSLPLVGGLREQFF. The CDR3 region has the DNA TGTGCCAGCAGCTTACCACTAGTCGGGGGGCTTCGTGAGCAGTTCTTC.